This TCR beta chain comes out of a study of cytomegalovirus exposure and HLA in healthy donors. CDR3 length: 18 amino acids. The ends lost 0 bases at V and 6 bases at J; junction bases unmatched: 11. Per germline, CDR1 SGHRS and CDR2 YFSETQ. The PCR had 60 Vbeta and 13 Jbeta primers. Clones were sequenced by immunoSEQ multiplex PCR, and TCRdb holds only the in-frame ones, with some missing. The sample has 60,000 to 70,000 clones; around 80% are singletons. Sample: PBMCs. The chain is built from TRBV5-1 and TRBJ2-2; 10 bases align to TRBD2. This sequence was found in a man in his forties or fifties in good health and CMV-seronegative. CDR3 protein: CASSLAPASSGGSGELFF. The CDR3 nucleotides are TGCGCCAGCAGCTTGGCACCCGCCTCTAGCGGGGGCTCCGGGGAGCTGTTTTTT.